The 5 T cell receptor beta chains reported below all come from one sample, sequenced in a study of identical twins. In TCRdb, the 5' RACE reads were re-called with MiXCR into one record per CDR3 protein. This table has a few hundred thousand distinct CDR3 sequences, roughly 9% appearing once. The sample was naive T cells sorted from blood. The receptors here all came from a woman between 45 and 65 years old in good health.

This clonotype was seen only a few times. The DNA for the CDR3 is TGCAGCGGCACAGGGGTAGAGGGCTACACCTTC. Its translation: CSGTGVEGYTF. The chain carries TRBV29-1 and TRBJ1-2, with 7 positions matching TRBD1. Germline assignment: CDR1 SQVTM and CDR2 ANQGSEA. Losses at the gene ends were 7 bases for V and 8 bases for J; bases not matched to a gene: 7. This CDR3 comprises 11 residues. Using reference TRBV29-1 and TRBJ1-2 for the parts outside the CDR3, the full variable domain is SAVISQKPSRDICQRGTSLTIQCQVDSQVTMMFWYRQQPGQSLTLIATANQGSEATYESGFVIDKFPISRPNLTFSTLTVSNMSPEDSSIYLCSGTGVEGYTFGSGTRLTVV.

This clonotype was detected many times. V and J are TRBV20-1 and TRBJ2-5; 7 bases map to TRBD2. The germline V gene has CDR1 DFQATT and CDR2 SNEGSKA (reference sequence). The CDR3 runs to 13 residues. Trimming removed 8 bases from V and 5 bases from J; junction bases left unmatched: 11. CDR3 DNA sequence: TGCAGTACTGGGACTACCCGGTTGGAGACCCAGTACTTC. It codes for CSTGTTRLETQYF.

Only a few counts were recorded for this clonotype. This chain joins TRBV5-6 and TRBJ1-1; no clear D gene. From germline, CDR1 is SGHDT and CDR2 YYEEEE. V dropped 4 bases and J dropped 4 bases, with 11 bases sitting between them. This CDR3 is 13 amino acids long. DNA of the CDR3: TGTGCCAGCAGCCCCTCCTCGGGCACTGAAGCTTTCTTT. Protein sequence: CASSPSSGTEAFF.

The genes are TRBV5-1 and TRBJ2-3; 11 positions match TRBD2. V trimming: 3 bases; J trimming: 5 bases; junction bases outside the gene matches: 8. The germline CDR1 and CDR2 sequences are SGHRS and YFSETQ. The CDR3 contains 16 residues. The CDR3 bases are TGCGCCAGCAGCTCTCTAGCGGGGGGCAGCGGAGATACGCAGTATTTT. As protein: CASSSLAGGSGDTQYF. The whole variable domain, filled in from reference TRBV5-1 and TRBJ2-3, reads KAGVTQTPRYLIKTRGQQVTLSCSPISGHRSVSWYQQTPGQGLQFLFEYFSETQRNKGNFPGRFSGRQFSNSRSEMNVSTLELGDSALYLCASSSLAGGSGDTQYFGPGTRLTVL.

This clonotype showed up just a few times. V is TRBV9 and J is TRBJ1-3, with D hard to call. V was shortened by 0 bases and J by 0 bases, with 7 bases between the two germline ends. Looked up from germline, CDR1 is SGDLS and CDR2 is YYNGEE. The CDR3 is 15 residues long. The CDR3 spells CASSVDGGSGNTIYF. As DNA, the CDR3 is TGTGCCAGCAGCGTAGACGGCGGCTCTGGAAACACCATATATTTT.